This is a list of T cell receptor beta chains from one sample in a study of T cell changes during pregnancy in multiple sclerosis. Here immunoSEQ multiplex PCR was the method, and the copy in TCRdb shows in-frame clones only, minus some. The data show about 72,000 clones, 91% seen once. The specimen was peripheral blood, collected in the second trimester of pregnancy. The origin of the receptors is a female donor with multiple sclerosis, enrolled in a pregnancy study. Both conserved end residues are part of each CDR3. Fields, in order: clone size, J gene, D gene, V gene, CDR3 DNA, CDR3 protein. A D gene is named only where the DNA matches it firmly. The size entry is marked missing in some rows and otherwise reads once, few, many or a size class.

clone size: -; J gene: TRBJ1-3; D gene: -; V gene: TRBV7-9; CDR3 DNA: TGTGCCAGCAGCTTACTGGGGGCCTCTGGAAACACCATATATTTT; CDR3 protein: CASSLLGASGNTIYF
clone size: -; J gene: TRBJ1-1; D gene: -; V gene: TRBV5-1; CDR3 DNA: TGCGCCAGCAGCTTGTTGGGAGGGGGGAACACTGAAGCTTTCTTT; CDR3 protein: CASSLLGGGNTEAFF
clone size: -; J gene: TRBJ1-2; D gene: -; V gene: TRBV5-6; CDR3 DNA: TGTGCCAGCAGCTTGGCCGGAGGGGCGGCTCACTATGGCTACACCTTC; CDR3 protein: CASSLAGGAAHYGYTF
clone size: -; J gene: TRBJ1-3; D gene: -; V gene: TRBV7-2; CDR3 DNA: TGTGCCAGCAGCCCCGGACAGTTTGTCTCTGGAAACACCATATATTTT; CDR3 protein: CASSPGQFVSGNTIYF
clone size: -; J gene: TRBJ2-5; D gene: -; V gene: TRBV7-6; CDR3 DNA: TGTGCCAGCAGGACAGGTCAAGAGACCCAGTACTTC; CDR3 protein: CASRTGQETQYF
clone size: -; J gene: TRBJ1-6; D gene: -; V gene: TRBV5-6; CDR3 DNA: TGTGCCAGCACCAAGGACGGACTTAGGAATTCACCCCTCCACTTT; CDR3 protein: CASTKDGLRNSPLHF
clone size: -; J gene: TRBJ2-5; D gene: TRBD2; V gene: TRBV9; CDR3 DNA: TGTGCCAGCAGCGACCTTTGGACTAGCGGGGGCCAAGAGACCCAGTACTTC; CDR3 protein: CASSDLWTSGGQETQYF
clone size: -; J gene: TRBJ1-1; D gene: -; V gene: TRBV5-6; CDR3 DNA: TGTGCCAGCAGCCCACGGAGGACAGCCAACACTGAAGCTTTCTTT; CDR3 protein: CASSPRRTANTEAFF
clone size: -; J gene: TRBJ1-1; D gene: -; V gene: TRBV7-6; CDR3 DNA: TGTGCCAGCAGCTTAGGGGTCAGGGGCCGGGACACTGAAGCTTTCTTT; CDR3 protein: CASSLGVRGRDTEAFF
clone size: few; J gene: TRBJ1-2; D gene: TRBD1; V gene: TRBV11-2; CDR3 DNA: TGTGCCAGCAGCCGTGACAGGGGATCTCATGGCTACACCTTC; CDR3 protein: CASSRDRGSHGYTF
clone size: once; J gene: TRBJ2-7; D gene: TRBD1; V gene: TRBV4-3; CDR3 DNA: TGCGCCAGCAGCCAAGGGACAGGGTACGAGCAGTACTTC; CDR3 protein: CASSQGTGYEQYF
clone size: -; J gene: TRBJ1-2; D gene: -; V gene: TRBV9; CDR3 DNA: TGTGCCAGCAGCTTAAACGACCCGGGGATCAGCGGCTATGGCTACACCTTC; CDR3 protein: CASSLNDPGISGYGYTF
clone size: -; J gene: TRBJ1-2; D gene: TRBD1; V gene: TRBV18; CDR3 DNA: TGTGCCAGCTCACCAATCCCTTGGACCGGGACAGGGGACAACTATGGCTACACCTTC; CDR3 protein: CASSPIPWTGTGDNYGYTF
clone size: -; J gene: TRBJ2-5; D gene: TRBD2; V gene: TRBV7-2; CDR3 DNA: TGTGCCAGCAGTCTTCACTCGCGGGGGGTGGGTCAAGAGACCCAGTACTTC; CDR3 protein: CASSLHSRGVGQETQYF
clone size: -; J gene: TRBJ2-7; D gene: TRBD1; V gene: TRBV15; CDR3 DNA: TGTGCCACCAGAACGGGACAGGGGAACTCCGAGCAGTACTTC; CDR3 protein: CATRTGQGNSEQYF
clone size: -; J gene: TRBJ1-3; D gene: -; V gene: TRBV11-2; CDR3 DNA: TGTGCCAGCAGCTTAGGGTCGGCAGGGTATCGAAACACCATATATTTT; CDR3 protein: CASSLGSAGYRNTIYF
clone size: -; J gene: TRBJ2-1; D gene: TRBD1; V gene: TRBV2; CDR3 DNA: TGTGCCAGCAGTGAAGTGGGGACAGTCAACTACAATGAGCAGTTCTTC; CDR3 protein: CASSEVGTVNYNEQFF
clone size: -; J gene: TRBJ1-2; D gene: -; V gene: TRBV29-1; CDR3 DNA: TGCAGTGCGTGGGGCGTAGGGGGCTACACCTTC; CDR3 protein: CSAWGVGGYTF
clone size: -; J gene: TRBJ2-7; D gene: TRBD1; V gene: TRBV5-5; CDR3 DNA: TGTGCCAGCAGGCCCGACAGGGTTGGGTACGAGCAGTACTTC; CDR3 protein: CASRPDRVGYEQYF
clone size: -; J gene: TRBJ1-4; D gene: TRBD1; V gene: TRBV19; CDR3 DNA: TGTGCCAGTCGGACAGGGGGATTTGAAAAACTGTTTTTT; CDR3 protein: CASRTGGFEKLFF
clone size: -; J gene: TRBJ1-6; D gene: -; V gene: TRBV6-4; CDR3 DNA: TGTGCCAGCAGTGACAGGGGTAATTCACCCCTCCACTTT; CDR3 protein: CASSDRGNSPLHF
clone size: -; J gene: TRBJ2-5; D gene: TRBD2; V gene: TRBV7-2; CDR3 DNA: TGTGCCAGCAGCTTAGCCTTAGCGGGGGGGTCCCAAGAGACCCAGTACTTC; CDR3 protein: CASSLALAGGSQETQYF
clone size: once; J gene: TRBJ1-1; D gene: -; V gene: TRBV4-3; CDR3 DNA: TGCGCCAGCAGCCAAGTTGCGAAAAACACTGAAGCTTTCTTT; CDR3 protein: CASSQVAKNTEAFF
clone size: -; J gene: TRBJ2-1; D gene: -; V gene: TRBV19; CDR3 DNA: TGTGCCAGTAGTATATGGGGAGGACTGGAGTTCTTC; CDR3 protein: CASSIWGGLEFF
clone size: -; J gene: TRBJ1-2; D gene: -; V gene: TRBV7-3; CDR3 DNA: TGTGCCAGCAGCGGGGGCCCGGACGGCTACACCTTC; CDR3 protein: CASSGGPDGYTF
clone size: -; J gene: TRBJ1-6; D gene: TRBD1; V gene: TRBV6-5; CDR3 DNA: TGTGCCAGCAGTCAGGGGGTTTTGGCACCCCTCCACTTT; CDR3 protein: CASSQGVLAPLHF
clone size: -; J gene: TRBJ1-2; D gene: TRBD1; V gene: TRBV5-1; CDR3 DNA: TGCGCCAGCAGCTTGGACTGGGACAGCTATGGCTACACCTTC; CDR3 protein: CASSLDWDSYGYTF
clone size: few; J gene: TRBJ1-2; D gene: -; V gene: TRBV7-9; CDR3 DNA: TGTGCCAGCAGCGGGAGGACCTGGACGTATGGCTACACCTTC; CDR3 protein: CASSGRTWTYGYTF
clone size: -; J gene: TRBJ2-1; D gene: TRBD2; V gene: TRBV9; CDR3 DNA: TGTGCCAGCAGCGTAGAAGCGGGGAGCAATGAGCAGTTCTTC; CDR3 protein: CASSVEAGSNEQFF
clone size: -; J gene: TRBJ2-3; D gene: TRBD2; V gene: TRBV10-3; CDR3 DNA: TGTGCCATCAGTGAGGGAGGGACTAGCGGGGGGGCAGATACGCAGTATTTT; CDR3 protein: CAISEGGTSGGADTQYF
clone size: few; J gene: TRBJ1-1; D gene: -; V gene: TRBV9; CDR3 DNA: TGTGCCAGCAGCGTAGTATCATCGGTCGGTGCTTTCTTT; CDR3 protein: CASSVVSSVGAFF
clone size: -; J gene: TRBJ1-5; D gene: -; V gene: TRBV7-2; CDR3 DNA: TGTGCCAGCAGCAACCAGTATAGCAATCAGCCCCAGCATTTT; CDR3 protein: CASSNQYSNQPQHF
clone size: -; J gene: TRBJ1-6; D gene: -; V gene: TRBV7-2; CDR3 DNA: TGTGCCAGCAGCTTAGTACAGGCTAATTCACCCCTCCACTTT; CDR3 protein: CASSLVQANSPLHF
clone size: -; J gene: TRBJ2-7; D gene: -; V gene: TRBV6-6; CDR3 DNA: TGTGCCACCAAGGAGCGGAAGAGCTCCTACGAGCAGTACTTC; CDR3 protein: CATKERKSSYEQYF
clone size: -; J gene: TRBJ1-5; D gene: -; V gene: TRBV18; CDR3 DNA: TGTGCCAGCTCACCCGTCGTGCAGAATCAGCCCCAGCATTTT; CDR3 protein: CASSPVVQNQPQHF
clone size: -; J gene: TRBJ1-6; D gene: -; V gene: TRBV18; CDR3 DNA: TGTGCCAGCTCACCACTCCCAGTAAGAACCATTCCCACACCCCTCCACTTT; CDR3 protein: CASSPLPVRTIPTPLHF